Listed below are T cell receptor beta chains from one sample, sequenced in a study of CD8+ T cells in alopecia areata. TCRdb's table, derived via immunoSEQ multiplex PCR, lists solely in-frame clones and lacks some. The top ten clones hold more than 0.95% of a sample with hundreds of thousands of clones, around two thirds of them seen once. Material: CD4+ T cells sorted from blood, obtained at week 0. The receptors were gathered from a human donor with alopecia areata. Both conserved end residues are part of each CDR3. D genes are given only for firm matches. Not all rows give a size; the values are once, few, many and, for expanded clones, a class.

size: .
V: TRBV30
J: TRBJ1-2
D: .
CDR3: CAWSVLGANYGYTF
DNA: TGTGCCTGGAGTGTACTCGGAGCTAACTATGGCTACACCTTC

size: .
V: TRBV30
J: TRBJ1-5
D: TRBD1
CDR3: CAWSTTGVDQPQHF
DNA: TGTGCCTGGAGTACAACAGGGGTAGATCAGCCCCAGCATTTT

size: .
V: TRBV27
J: TRBJ1-6
D: .
CDR3: CASRMTVSNSPLHF
DNA: TGTGCCAGCAGAATGACAGTCTCAAATTCACCCCTCCACTTT

size: .
V: TRBV29-1
J: TRBJ1-2
D: .
CDR3: CSVNGGPSAGYTF
DNA: TGCAGCGTCAATGGGGGGCCTTCCGCTGGCTACACCTTC

size: once
V: TRBV30
J: TRBJ1-6
D: TRBD1
CDR3: CASATGNNSPLHF
DNA: TGTGCCTCCGCGACAGGGAATAATTCACCCCTCCACTTT

size: .
V: TRBV5-1
J: TRBJ2-3
D: TRBD2
CDR3: CASSLASGVADTQYF
DNA: TGCGCCAGCAGCTTGGCTAGCGGGGTAGCAGATACGCAGTATTTT

size: once
V: TRBV6-6
J: TRBJ2-7
D: TRBD1
CDR3: CASTLEGARGSSDF
DNA: TGTGCCAGCACTCTCGAGGGGGCCCGAGGGAGCTCGGACTTC

size: .
V: TRBV15
J: TRBJ2-7
D: .
CDR3: CATSREGISYEQYF
DNA: TGTGCCACCAGCAGAGAGGGCATCTCCTACGAGCAGTACTTC

size: .
V: TRBV5-6
J: TRBJ1-5
D: TRBD1
CDR3: CASSSQGGASQPQHF
DNA: TGTGCCAGCAGCTCGCAAGGGGGCGCGAGTCAGCCCCAGCATTTT

size: .
V: TRBV30
J: TRBJ2-5
D: .
CDR3: CAWKTHLGVPQETQYF
DNA: TGTGCCTGGAAGACACACTTGGGGGTCCCCCAAGAGACCCAGTACTTC

size: .
V: TRBV5-4
J: TRBJ2-7
D: .
CDR3: CASSSYRANSYEQYF
DNA: TGTGCCAGCAGCTCCTACAGAGCCAACTCCTACGAGCAGTACTTC

size: once
V: TRBV10-3
J: TRBJ2-6
D: .
CDR3: CAIRGPLETSGANVLTF
DNA: TGTGCCATCAGGGGCCCCCTAGAAACCTCTGGGGCCAACGTCCTGACTTTC

size: .
V: TRBV7-9
J: TRBJ2-6
D: .
CDR3: CASNSYGANVLTF
DNA: TGTGCCAGCAATTCGTATGGGGCCAACGTCCTGACTTTC

size: .
V: TRBV7-2
J: TRBJ2-6
D: .
CDR3: CASSLFQGAGANVLTF
DNA: TGTGCCAGCAGCTTATTTCAAGGGGCTGGGGCCAACGTCCTGACTTTC

size: .
V: TRBV5-1
J: TRBJ2-3
D: .
CDR3: CASSGSRVADTQYF
DNA: TGCGCCAGCAGCGGTTCCAGGGTGGCAGATACGCAGTATTTT

size: once
V: TRBV29-1
J: TRBJ2-1
D: .
CDR3: CSVLVNEQFF
DNA: TGCAGCGTTTTGGTCAATGAGCAGTTCTTC

size: .
V: TRBV30
J: TRBJ2-6
D: .
CDR3: CAWSPTASGANVLTF
DNA: TGTGCCTGGAGTCCCACAGCATCTGGGGCCAACGTCCTGACTTTC

size: few
V: TRBV29-1
J: TRBJ2-1
D: TRBD2
CDR3: CSASGTSGGGYNEQFF
DNA: TGCAGCGCTTCCGGGACTAGCGGGGGTGGCTACAATGAGCAGTTCTTC

size: .
V: TRBV6-5
J: TRBJ1-6
D: .
CDR3: CASSSPSRFSPLHF
DNA: TGTGCCAGCAGTTCCCCCTCGCGGTTTTCACCCCTCCACTTT

size: .
V: TRBV4-3
J: TRBJ1-4
D: .
CDR3: CASSQDQALRKLFF
DNA: TGCGCCAGCAGCCAAGACCAGGCCCTCCGAAAACTGTTTTTT

size: .
V: TRBV18
J: TRBJ1-6
D: TRBD1
CDR3: CASSPGTDNSPLHF
DNA: TGTGCCAGCTCACCCGGGACAGATAATTCACCCCTCCACTTT

size: once
V: TRBV30
J: TRBJ1-1
D: .
CDR3: CAWRGNGYTEAFF
DNA: TGTGCCTGGAGAGGCAATGGATACACTGAAGCTTTCTTT

size: once
V: TRBV5-1
J: TRBJ1-1
D: .
CDR3: CASSRWGGAMNTEAFF
DNA: TGCGCCAGCAGCCGCTGGGGAGGGGCAATGAACACTGAAGCTTTCTTT

size: .
V: TRBV11-2
J: TRBJ2-4
D: .
CDR3: CASSLRGAPNIQYF
DNA: TGTGCCAGCAGCCTTCGCGGGGCTCCGAACATTCAGTACTTC

size: .
V: TRBV6-5
J: TRBJ2-7
D: TRBD2
CDR3: CASSYREGVGEQYF
DNA: TGTGCCAGCAGTTACCGGGAGGGGGTCGGCGAGCAGTACTTC

size: .
V: TRBV30
J: TRBJ2-7
D: .
CDR3: CAWRRSSYEQYF
DNA: TGTGCCTGGAGGCGTTCCTCCTACGAGCAGTACTTC

size: .
V: TRBV6-6
J: TRBJ2-7
D: .
CDR3: CAGGAGRSYEQYF
DNA: TGTGCCGGCGGGGCTGGAAGGTCCTACGAGCAGTACTTC

size: .
V: TRBV29-1
J: TRBJ2-3
D: .
CDR3: CSVDSRVTDTQYF
DNA: TGCAGCGTTGATTCCAGGGTCACAGATACGCAGTATTTT

size: once
V: TRBV30
J: TRBJ2-5
D: TRBD2
CDR3: CAWSMGLAGETQYF
DNA: TGTGCCTGGAGTATGGGACTAGCAGGCGAGACCCAGTACTTC

size: .
V: TRBV18
J: TRBJ1-4
D: .
CDR3: CASSPTSTNEKLFF
DNA: TGTGCCAGCTCACCGACGTCAACTAATGAAAAACTGTTTTTT

size: .
V: TRBV4-1
J: TRBJ1-2
D: .
CDR3: CASSQDLAANYGYTF
DNA: TGCGCCAGCAGCCAAGATCTTGCGGCGAACTATGGCTACACCTTC

size: few
V: TRBV7-2
J: TRBJ2-3
D: .
CDR3: CASSFQTGSDTQYF
DNA: TGTGCCAGCAGCTTCCAGACAGGTTCAGATACGCAGTATTTT

size: .
V: TRBV10-3
J: TRBJ1-2
D: .
CDR3: CAISDSTVTENIDYGYTF
DNA: TGTGCCATCAGCGACTCCACCGTTACAGAAAATATCGACTATGGCTACACCTTC

size: .
V: TRBV6-6
J: TRBJ2-5
D: TRBD2
CDR3: CASRIAGQETQYF
DNA: TGTGCCAGCAGAATAGCGGGGCAAGAGACCCAGTACTTC

size: .
V: TRBV5-1
J: TRBJ2-3
D: .
CDR3: CASSLFSTDTQYF
DNA: TGCGCCAGCAGCTTGTTTAGCACAGATACGCAGTATTTT

size: .
V: TRBV29-1
J: TRBJ2-1
D: .
CDR3: CSVAQAYNEQFF
DNA: TGCAGCGTTGCCCAAGCCTACAATGAGCAGTTCTTC

size: .
V: TRBV27
J: TRBJ2-7
D: TRBD1
CDR3: CASSLSGTGVKGEQYF
DNA: TGTGCCAGCAGTTTATCCGGGACAGGGGTTAAGGGCGAGCAGTACTTC

size: .
V: TRBV6-5
J: TRBJ2-3
D: .
CDR3: CASSYVAGTDTQYF
DNA: TGTGCCAGCAGTTACGTCGCGGGCACAGATACGCAGTATTTT

size: .
V: TRBV7-2
J: TRBJ1-1
D: TRBD1
CDR3: CASSPSGTGGAGTEAFF
DNA: TGTGCCAGCAGTCCTTCCGGGACAGGGGGCGCTGGGACTGAAGCTTTCTTT

size: .
V: TRBV2
J: TRBJ2-3
D: .
CDR3: CASSEESTDTQYF
DNA: TGTGCCAGCAGTGAGGAGAGCACAGATACGCAGTATTTT

size: few
V: TRBV29-1
J: TRBJ2-7
D: .
CDR3: CSVVRDSSYEQYF
DNA: TGCAGCGTTGTTCGGGATAGCTCCTACGAGCAGTACTTC

size: .
V: TRBV29-1
J: TRBJ2-3
D: .
CDR3: CSVEGADTQYF
DNA: TGCAGCGTTGAGGGGGCGGATACGCAGTATTTT

size: few
V: TRBV4-1
J: TRBJ2-1
D: .
CDR3: CASSDLYNEQFF
DNA: TGCGCCAGCAGCGATTTGTACAATGAGCAGTTCTTC

size: .
V: TRBV29-1
J: TRBJ2-5
D: TRBD1
CDR3: CSVARGQETQYF
DNA: TGCAGCGTTGCCAGGGGGCAAGAGACCCAGTACTTC

size: .
V: TRBV7-9
J: TRBJ1-1
D: .
CDR3: CASSQGTVNTEAFF
DNA: TGTGCCAGCAGCCAGGGGACGGTGAACACTGAAGCTTTCTTT

size: .
V: TRBV5-1
J: TRBJ2-4
D: TRBD2
CDR3: CASSYLPASGGAGAKNIQYF
DNA: TGCGCCAGCAGCTACCTCCCGGCTAGCGGGGGGGCGGGGGCCAAAAACATTCAGTACTTC

size: .
V: TRBV7-6
J: TRBJ1-4
D: .
CDR3: CASSPGPSNEKLFF
DNA: TGTGCCAGCAGCCCAGGACCGTCTAATGAAAAACTGTTTTTT

size: .
V: TRBV30
J: TRBJ1-3
D: .
CDR3: CAWSAPGSSGNTIYF
DNA: TGTGCCTGGAGTGCGCCGGGCAGCTCTGGAAACACCATATATTTT

size: .
V: TRBV29-1
J: TRBJ1-4
D: .
CDR3: CSGDLNGKLFF
DNA: TGCAGCGGCGACCTCAACGGGAAACTGTTTTTT

size: few
V: TRBV7-9
J: TRBJ2-4
D: TRBD1
CDR3: CASSKDRARDIQYF
DNA: TGTGCCAGCAGCAAAGACAGGGCGAGGGACATTCAGTACTTC